In this sample, the clone carrying this T cell receptor beta chain turned up a few times. Its antigen remains unidentified. It is unclear where the CDR3 begins or ends on the DNA, so no DNA is shown, and the CDR3 is as TCRdb lists it. TCRdb re-analysed the reads in MiXCR, keeping a single row per CDR3 protein. The sample lists 250,000 or so distinct CDR3 sequences; 15% to 20% were seen once. Germline V gene sequence: CDR1 MNHEY, CDR2 SVGEGT. The CDR3 is 11 amino acids long, termini counted. These data belong to a study of T cell repertoires in cytomegalovirus infection. About the study: Evidence of both CMV infection and a matching HLA type came from public TCR beta signatures. Findings and limits, study-wide: Adding up the frequency of public TCR beta families identified people who carried CMV plus the relevant HLA. HLA-C-restricted TCR beta clonotypes specific for CMV led the ex vivo response.

The specimen was CD8+ T cells from PBMCs. The rearrangement uses TRBV6-2 or TRBV6-3 and TRBJ2-3. The TCR comes from a human donor in good health (CMV status not recorded). Some clones in this sample may be carry-over from other donors' samples. The CDR3 region is CACGSTDTQYF.